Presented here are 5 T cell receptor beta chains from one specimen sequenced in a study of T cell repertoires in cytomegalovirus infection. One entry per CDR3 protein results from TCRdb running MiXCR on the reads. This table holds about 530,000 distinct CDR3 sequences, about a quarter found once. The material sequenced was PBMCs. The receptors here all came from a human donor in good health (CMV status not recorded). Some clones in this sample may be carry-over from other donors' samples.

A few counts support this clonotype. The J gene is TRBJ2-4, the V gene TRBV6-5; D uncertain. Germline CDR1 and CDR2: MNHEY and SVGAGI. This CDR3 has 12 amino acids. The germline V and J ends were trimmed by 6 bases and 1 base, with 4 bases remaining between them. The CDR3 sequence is CASSPAKNIQYF. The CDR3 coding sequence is TGTGCCAGCAGCCCTGCCAAAAACATTCAGTACTTC.

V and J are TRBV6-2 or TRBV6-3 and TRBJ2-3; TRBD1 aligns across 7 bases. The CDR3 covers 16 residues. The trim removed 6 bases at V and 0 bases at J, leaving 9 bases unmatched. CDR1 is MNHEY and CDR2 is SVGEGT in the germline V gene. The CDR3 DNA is TGTGCCAGCAGCCCCTGGGGGACAGTTAGCACAGATACGCAGTATTTT. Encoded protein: CASSPWGTVSTDTQYF.

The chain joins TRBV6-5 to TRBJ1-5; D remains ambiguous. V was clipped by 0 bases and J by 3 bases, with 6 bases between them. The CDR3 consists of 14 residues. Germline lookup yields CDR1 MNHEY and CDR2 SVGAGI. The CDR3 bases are TGTGCCAGCAGTTACTCAGGTGCCAATCAGCCCCAGCATTTT. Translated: CASSYSGANQPQHF.

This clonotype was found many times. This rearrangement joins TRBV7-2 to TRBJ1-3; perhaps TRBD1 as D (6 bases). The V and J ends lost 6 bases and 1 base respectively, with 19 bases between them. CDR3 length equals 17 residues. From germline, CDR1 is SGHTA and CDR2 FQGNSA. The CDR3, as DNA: TGTGCCAGCAGTGACCTTTTGGGGGGCGTATCTGGAAACACCATATATTTT. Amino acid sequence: CASSDLLGGVSGNTIYF.

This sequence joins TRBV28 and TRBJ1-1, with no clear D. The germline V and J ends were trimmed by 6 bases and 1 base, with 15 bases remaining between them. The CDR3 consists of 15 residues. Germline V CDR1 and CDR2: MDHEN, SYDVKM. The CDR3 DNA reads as TGTGCCAGCAGCTTGAATGGAAGGGCGAACACTGAAGCTTTCTTT. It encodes CASSLNGRANTEAFF.